The 4 T cell receptor beta chains reported below all come from one sample, sequenced in a study of blood T cell repertoires in COVID-19 (dated by TCRdb to the early 2020s). The library was generated by the immunoSEQ multiplex PCR assay. Sourced from immuneACCESS, this table was stored by TCRdb with only in-frame sequences that have V and J called. A share of the clones is absent; for the studies checked, an unresolved V gene accounts for under half, and the remainder has no known explanation. The table for this sample lists some 120,000 clones; less than 90% of them were counted only once. Together, the top ten hold around 12% of the sample. The sample comprised peripheral blood. The receptors stem from a woman in her twenties or thirties who had recovered from COVID-19.

The rearrangement uses TRBV7-3 and TRBJ2-5; TRBD2 agrees at 10 bases. Germline assignment: CDR1 SGHTA and CDR2 FQGTGA. The CDR3 totals 16 residues. With V trimmed by 2 bases and J by 5 bases, 8 bases remained unmatched. CDR3 sequence: CASSLGLAGVGETQYF. The DNA of the CDR3 is TGTGCCAGCAGCTTAGGGCTAGCGGGAGTAGGGGAGACCCAGTACTTC. Full variable domain (rest looked up from reference TRBV7-3 and TRBJ2-5): GAGVSQTPSNKVTEKGKYVELRCDPISGHTALYWYRQSLGQGPEFLIYFQGTGAADDSGLPNDRFFAVRPEGSVSTLKIQRTERGDSAVYLCASSLGLAGVGETQYFGPGTRLLVL.

The J gene is TRBJ1-3, the V gene TRBV2; D unclear. The V end was cut by 6 bases, the J end by 1 base, with 10 bases between. The germline V gene encodes CDR1 SNHLY and CDR2 FYNNEI. The CDR3 has 14 amino acids. CDR3 bases: TGTGCCAGCAGCCGGAGCCCTTCTGGAAACACCATATATTTT. It is translated as CASSRSPSGNTIYF.

The rearrangement joins TRBV19 to TRBJ2-1; D unclear. The CDR3 has 12 residues. The V and J ends lost 4 bases and 8 bases respectively, with 9 bases between them. Germline CDR1 is LNHDA and CDR2 is SQIVND (reference sequence). CDR3 in amino acids: CASSTLGHEQFF. Here the CDR3 DNA reads TGTGCCAGTAGTACCCTAGGCCATGAGCAGTTCTTC.

The chain recombines TRBV5-6 with TRBJ1-3; no clear D. The CDR3 sequence is 14 residues long. CDR1 is SGHDT, CDR2 YYEEEE, per germline. V dropped 0 bases and J dropped 4 bases, with 8 bases sitting between them. The CDR3 sequence: CASSLAVPGNTIYF. In nucleotides, the CDR3 is TGTGCCAGCAGCTTGGCAGTGCCAGGAAACACCATATATTTT.